This T cell receptor (beta chain) was obtained from a study of shared clonotypes between healthy human individuals. V dropped 1 base and J dropped 4 bases, with 10 bases sitting between them. The CDR3 has 14 residues. CDR1 is MGHRA, CDR2 YSYEKL, per germline. Researchers divided each subset's genomic DNA evenly across several immunoSEQ plates. Here immunoSEQ multiplex PCR was the method, and the copy in TCRdb shows in-frame clones only, minus some. The table includes hundreds of thousands of clones, roughly 70% detected once. The chain joins TRBV4-1 to TRBJ2-5, with D unclear. The sample was memory CD4+ T cells sorted from blood. Specified subset: CD45RA-negative fraction. This TCR was sampled from a woman aged 25-40 years in good health. The CDR3 region has the DNA TGCGCCAGCAGCCAAGGGGCAGGCGGAGAGACCCAGTACTTC. It specifies CASSQGAGGETQYF.